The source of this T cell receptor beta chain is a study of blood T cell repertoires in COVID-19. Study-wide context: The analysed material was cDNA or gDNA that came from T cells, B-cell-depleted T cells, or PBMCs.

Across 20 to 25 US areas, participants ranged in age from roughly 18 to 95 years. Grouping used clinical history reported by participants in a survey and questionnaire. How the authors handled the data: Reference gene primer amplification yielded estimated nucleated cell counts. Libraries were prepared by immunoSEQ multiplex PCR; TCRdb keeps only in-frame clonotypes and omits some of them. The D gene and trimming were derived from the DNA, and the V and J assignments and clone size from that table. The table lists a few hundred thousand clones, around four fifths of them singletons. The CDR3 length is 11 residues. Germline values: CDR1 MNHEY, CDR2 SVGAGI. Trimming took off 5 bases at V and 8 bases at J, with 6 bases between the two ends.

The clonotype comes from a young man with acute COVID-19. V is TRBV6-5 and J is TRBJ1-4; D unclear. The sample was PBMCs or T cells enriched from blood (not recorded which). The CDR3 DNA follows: TGTGCCAGCAGTCCGAGAGAAAAACTGTTTTTT. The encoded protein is CASSPREKLFF.